The source of this T cell receptor beta chain is a study of T cells after yellow fever vaccination. Notes on the study in general: Some clonotypes were seen in both the CD4 and the CD8 compartments. These made up a small share and likely arose from convergent recombination. The study re-detected most primary-vaccination clones after the booster (approximately 96% CD4, roughly 90% CD8).

UMIs and a universal primer site were added when TCR cDNA was made by 5'RACE template switching. One entry per CDR3 protein, called by TCRdb with MiXCR from the 5' RACE reads. In the table there are some 300,000 distinct CDR3 sequences, about 8.3% of which are singletons. This clonotype was observed a handful of times. Its target is unknown. This CDR3 spans 14 amino acids. In germline, CDR1 is KGHSH, CDR2 LQKENI. Losses at the gene ends were 5 bases for V and 4 bases for J; bases not matched to a gene: 4. The rearrangement uses TRBV18 and TRBJ2-5, with 10 bases identical to TRBD2. The sample here was PBMCs, taken roughly 45 days after the first yellow fever vaccination. The clonotype was recovered from a man younger than 35 who received the YFV17D yellow fever vaccine. As DNA, the CDR3 is TGTGCCAGCTCATCACTAGCGGGGAGAGAGACCCAGTACTTC. Its translation is CASSSLAGRETQYF. Full variable domain (outside the CDR3, taken from reference TRBV18 and TRBJ2-5): NAGVMQNPRHLVRRRGQEARLRCSPMKGHSHVYWYRQLPEEGLKFMVYLQKENIIDESGMPKERFSAEFPKEGPSILRIQQVVRGDSAAYFCASSSLAGRETQYFGPGTRLLVL.